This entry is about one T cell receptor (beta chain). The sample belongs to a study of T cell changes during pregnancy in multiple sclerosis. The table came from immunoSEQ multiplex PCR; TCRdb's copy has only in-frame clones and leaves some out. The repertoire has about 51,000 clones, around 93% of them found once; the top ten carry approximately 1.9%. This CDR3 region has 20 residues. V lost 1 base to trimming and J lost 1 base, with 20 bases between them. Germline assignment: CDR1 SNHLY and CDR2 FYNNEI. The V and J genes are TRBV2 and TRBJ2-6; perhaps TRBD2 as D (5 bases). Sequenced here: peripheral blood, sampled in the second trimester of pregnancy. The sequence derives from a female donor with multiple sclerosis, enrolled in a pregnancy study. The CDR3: CASSEGSWAGLRSGANVLTF. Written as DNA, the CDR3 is TGTGCCAGCAGTGAAGGCTCTTGGGCGGGTTTAAGGTCTGGGGCCAACGTCCTGACTTTC.